The 2 T cell receptor beta chains listed next were all sequenced from one sample in a study of CD8 T cells in ankylosing spondylitis. Whole-study results and caveats: A TCR beta motif of roughly 8 highly homologous variants appeared characteristic of ankylosing spondylitis blood.

A single record per CDR3 protein comes from TCRdb applying MiXCR to the 5' RACE reads. The sample carries some 240,000 distinct CDR3 sequences, 6% to 8% recorded once. Antigens of these TCRs are unknown. Sequenced input: blood, either unsorted or a sorted T cell fraction (not recorded which). The receptors derive from a male donor with ankylosing spondylitis.

The sample holds many counts of this clonotype. Here the CDR3 reads CASGSPLAGSTDTQYF. In DNA, the CDR3 is TGTGCCAGCGGCTCCCCCCTAGCGGGGAGCACAGATACGCAGTATTTT. V and J are TRBV25-1 and TRBJ2-3, with 9 bases fitting TRBD2. The V gene's germline CDR1 is MGHDK and CDR2 SYGVNS. This CDR3 has 16 amino acids. V gave up 8 bases and J gave up 0 bases; unmatched junction bases: 9.

This clonotype came up many times. This chain connects TRBV27 to TRBJ2-7, with D perhaps being TRBD1 or TRBD2 (5 bases each). CDR1 is MNHEY and CDR2 is SMNVEV in the germline V gene (reference sequence). V dropped 6 bases and J dropped 1 base, with 16 bases sitting between them. The CDR3 is made up of 15 amino acids. The chain's CDR3 is CASRRPGPTSYEQYF. The CDR3 DNA is TGTGCCAGCAGACGTCCGGGACCTACTTCCTACGAGCAGTACTTC.